This T cell receptor (beta chain) was identified during a study of blood T cell repertoires in COVID-19. Original analysis: From reference gene primer amplification, estimates of nucleated cell counts were derived. Sequencing used immunoSEQ multiplex PCR; TCRdb keeps in-frame clones, though not all of them. V, J and clone size are taken as reported in that table, and D and trimming were inferred from the DNA itself. In the table there are under 80,000 clones, approximately 79% of which are singletons. The source material was peripheral blood. This TCR was recovered from a human donor in a cohort sampled during active COVID-19.

The DNA of the CDR3 is TGTGCCAGTAGTACAGGGGGTAGGACTGAAGCTTTCTTT. Its translation is CASSTGGRTEAFF. V is TRBV19 and J is TRBJ1-1; TRBD1 agrees at 7 bases. Per the germline V gene, CDR1 is LNHDA and CDR2 is SQIVND (reference sequence). The V and J ends lost 4 bases and 5 bases, in that order; junction bases with no gene match: 4. This CDR3 region has 13 residues.